This record concerns one TCR beta chain sequence. With V trimmed by 5 bases and J by 4 bases, 14 bases remained unmatched. Germline V gene lookup returns CDR1 LGHNA and CDR2 YSLEER. The CDR3 has 17 amino acids. Libraries were prepared by immunoSEQ multiplex PCR; TCRdb keeps only in-frame clonotypes and omits some of them. This sample has about 120,000 clones, with 70% to 90% found just once. This specimen comes from a study of blood T cell repertoires in COVID-19. Study at large: The study drew acute and convalescent COVID-19 samples from the United States, Italy and Spain.

Specimen: peripheral blood. V gene TRBV4-3 combines with J gene TRBJ1-2, with 9 bases that match TRBD1. The TCR sequence derives from a man aged 35-49 years with acute or convalescent COVID-19. CDR3 bases: TGCGCCAGCAGCGAAACCGTAACAGGGGGCAGTTTCTATGGCTACACCTTC. It codes for CASSETVTGGSFYGYTF.